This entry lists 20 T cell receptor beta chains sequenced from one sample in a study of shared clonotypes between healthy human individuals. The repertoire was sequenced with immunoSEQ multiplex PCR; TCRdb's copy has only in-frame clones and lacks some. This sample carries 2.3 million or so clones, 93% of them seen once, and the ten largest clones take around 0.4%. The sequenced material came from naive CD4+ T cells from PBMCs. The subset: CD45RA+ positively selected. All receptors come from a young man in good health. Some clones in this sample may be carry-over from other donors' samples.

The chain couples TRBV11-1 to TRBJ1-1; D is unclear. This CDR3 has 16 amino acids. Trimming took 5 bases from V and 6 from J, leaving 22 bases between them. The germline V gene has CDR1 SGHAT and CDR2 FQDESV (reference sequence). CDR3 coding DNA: TGTGCCAGCAGCCCTCCAGGACTATCCCTTAACGCTGAAGCTTTCTTT. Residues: CASSPPGLSLNAEAFF.

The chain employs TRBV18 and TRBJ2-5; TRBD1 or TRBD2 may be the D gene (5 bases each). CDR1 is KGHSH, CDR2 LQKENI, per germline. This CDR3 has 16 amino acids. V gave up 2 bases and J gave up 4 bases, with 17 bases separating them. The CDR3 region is CASSPFVKGTAETQYF. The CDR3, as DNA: TGTGCCAGCTCACCATTTGTAAAGGGGACGGCAGAGACCCAGTACTTC.

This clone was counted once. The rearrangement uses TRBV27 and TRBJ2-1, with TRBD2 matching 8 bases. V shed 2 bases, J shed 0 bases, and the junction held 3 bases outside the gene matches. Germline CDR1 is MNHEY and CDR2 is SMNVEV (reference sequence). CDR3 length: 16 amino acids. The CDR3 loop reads CASSLGGRSSYNEQFF. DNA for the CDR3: TGTGCCAGCAGTTTAGGCGGGAGGAGCTCCTACAATGAGCAGTTCTTC.

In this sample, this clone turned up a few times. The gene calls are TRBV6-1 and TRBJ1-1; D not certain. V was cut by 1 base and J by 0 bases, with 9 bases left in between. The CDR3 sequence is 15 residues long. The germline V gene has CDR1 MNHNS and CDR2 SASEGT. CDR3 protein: CASSEVWSLNTEAFF. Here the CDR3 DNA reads TGTGCCAGCAGTGAAGTATGGTCCTTGAACACTGAAGCTTTCTTT.

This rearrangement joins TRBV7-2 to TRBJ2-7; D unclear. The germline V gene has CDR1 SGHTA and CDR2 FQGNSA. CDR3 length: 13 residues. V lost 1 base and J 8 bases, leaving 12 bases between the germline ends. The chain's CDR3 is CASSLGATTQQYF. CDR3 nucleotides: TGTGCCAGCAGCTTAGGGGCTACGACACAGCAGTACTTC.

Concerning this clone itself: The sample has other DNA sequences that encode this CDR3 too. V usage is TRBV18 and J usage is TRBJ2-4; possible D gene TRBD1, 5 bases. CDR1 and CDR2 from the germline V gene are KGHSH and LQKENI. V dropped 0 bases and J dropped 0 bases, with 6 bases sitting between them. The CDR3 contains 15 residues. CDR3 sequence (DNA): TGTGCCAGCTCACCACCGGGGCTAGCCAAAAACATTCAGTACTTC. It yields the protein CASSPPGLAKNIQYF.

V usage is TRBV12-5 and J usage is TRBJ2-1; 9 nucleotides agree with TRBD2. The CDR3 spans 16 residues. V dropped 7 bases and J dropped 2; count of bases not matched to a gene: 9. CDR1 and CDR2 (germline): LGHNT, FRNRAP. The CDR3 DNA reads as TGTGCTAGTGTCTCCGGGACTAGCAGTACCTACAATGAGCAGTTCTTC. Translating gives CASVSGTSSTYNEQFF. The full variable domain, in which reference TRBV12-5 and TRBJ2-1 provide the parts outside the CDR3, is DARVTQTPRHKVTEMGQEVTMRCQPILGHNTVFWYRQTMMQGLELLAYFRNRAPLDDSGMPKDRFSAEMPDATLATLKIQPSEPRDSAVYFCASVSGTSSTYNEQFFGPGTRLTVL.

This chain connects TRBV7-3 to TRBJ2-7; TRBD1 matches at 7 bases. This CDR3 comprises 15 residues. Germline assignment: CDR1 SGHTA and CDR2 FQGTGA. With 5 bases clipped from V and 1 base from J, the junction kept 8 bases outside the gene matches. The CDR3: CASSPSTGLSYEQYF. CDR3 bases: TGTGCCAGCAGCCCCTCGACAGGGTTGTCCTACGAGCAGTACTTC.

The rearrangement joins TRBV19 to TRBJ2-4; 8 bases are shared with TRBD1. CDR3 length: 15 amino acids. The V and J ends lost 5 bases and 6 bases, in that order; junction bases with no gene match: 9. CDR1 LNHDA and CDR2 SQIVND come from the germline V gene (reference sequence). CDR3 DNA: TGTGCCAGTAGTCCAACAGGGGGGTCAGGAAACATTCAGTACTTC. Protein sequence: CASSPTGGSGNIQYF.

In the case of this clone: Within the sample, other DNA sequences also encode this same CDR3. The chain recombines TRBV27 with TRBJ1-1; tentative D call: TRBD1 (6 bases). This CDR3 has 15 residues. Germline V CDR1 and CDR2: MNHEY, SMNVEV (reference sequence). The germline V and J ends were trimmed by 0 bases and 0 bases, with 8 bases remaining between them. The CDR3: CASSLSRGLNTEAFF. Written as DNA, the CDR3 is TGTGCCAGCAGTTTATCGCGGGGGCTGAACACTGAAGCTTTCTTT.

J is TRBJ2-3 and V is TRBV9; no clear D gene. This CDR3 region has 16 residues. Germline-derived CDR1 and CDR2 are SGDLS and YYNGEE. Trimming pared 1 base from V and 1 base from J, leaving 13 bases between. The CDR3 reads CASSVRDAQRTDTQYF. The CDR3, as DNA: TGTGCCAGCAGCGTACGTGACGCCCAGCGCACAGATACGCAGTATTTT.

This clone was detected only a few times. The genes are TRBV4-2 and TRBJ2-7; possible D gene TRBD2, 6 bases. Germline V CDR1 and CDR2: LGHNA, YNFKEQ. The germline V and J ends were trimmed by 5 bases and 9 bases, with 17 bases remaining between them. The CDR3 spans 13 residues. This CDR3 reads CASSSGDSVLQYF. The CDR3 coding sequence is TGTGCCAGCAGCTCCGGGGACTCAGTTTTGCAGTACTTC.

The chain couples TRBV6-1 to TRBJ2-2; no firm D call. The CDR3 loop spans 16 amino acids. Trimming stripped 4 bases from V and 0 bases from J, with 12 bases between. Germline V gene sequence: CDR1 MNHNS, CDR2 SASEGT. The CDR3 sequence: CASSARFSANTGELFF. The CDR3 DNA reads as TGTGCCAGCAGTGCGAGGTTCAGCGCGAACACCGGGGAGCTGTTTTTT.

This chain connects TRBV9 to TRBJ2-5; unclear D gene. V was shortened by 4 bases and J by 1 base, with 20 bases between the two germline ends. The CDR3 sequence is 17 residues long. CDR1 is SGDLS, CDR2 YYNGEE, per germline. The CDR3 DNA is TGTGCCAGCAGCCCCGGTGGACCTCGCGAACGCCAAGAGACCCAGTACTTC. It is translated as CASSPGGPRERQETQYF.

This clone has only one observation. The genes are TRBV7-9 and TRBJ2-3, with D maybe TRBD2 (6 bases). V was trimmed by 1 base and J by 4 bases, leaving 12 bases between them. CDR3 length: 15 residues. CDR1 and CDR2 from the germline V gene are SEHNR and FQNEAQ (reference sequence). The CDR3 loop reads CASSLGSREADTQYF. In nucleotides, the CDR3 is TGTGCCAGCAGCTTAGGGTCCAGGGAGGCAGATACGCAGTATTTT.

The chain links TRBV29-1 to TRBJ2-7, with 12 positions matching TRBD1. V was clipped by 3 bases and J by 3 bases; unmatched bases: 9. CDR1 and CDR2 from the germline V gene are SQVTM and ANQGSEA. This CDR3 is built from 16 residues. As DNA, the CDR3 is TGCAGCGTTGAGGATTTAGGGACAGGGGGCTACTACGAGCAGTACTTC. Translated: CSVEDLGTGGYYEQYF.

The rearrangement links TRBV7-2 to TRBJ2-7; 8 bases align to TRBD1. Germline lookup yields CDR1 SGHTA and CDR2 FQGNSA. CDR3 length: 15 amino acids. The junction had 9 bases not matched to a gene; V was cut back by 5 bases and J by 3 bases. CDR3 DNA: TGTGCCAGCAGCGTCGACAGGGGATCCCTCTACGAGCAGTACTTC. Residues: CASSVDRGSLYEQYF.

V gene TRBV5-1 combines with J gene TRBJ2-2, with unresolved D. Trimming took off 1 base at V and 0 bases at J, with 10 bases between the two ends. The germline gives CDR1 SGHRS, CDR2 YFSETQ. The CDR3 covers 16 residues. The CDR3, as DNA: TGCGCCAGCAGCTTGTTCTCCCTAGCGAACACCGGGGAGCTGTTTTTT. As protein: CASSLFSLANTGELFF.

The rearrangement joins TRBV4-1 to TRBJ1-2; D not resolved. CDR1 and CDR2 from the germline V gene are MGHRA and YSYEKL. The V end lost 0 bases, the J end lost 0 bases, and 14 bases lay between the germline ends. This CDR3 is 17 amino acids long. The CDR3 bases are TGCGCCAGCAGCCAAGATCGTCGGCGGCTAGCTAACTATGGCTACACCTTC. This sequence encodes CASSQDRRRLANYGYTF.

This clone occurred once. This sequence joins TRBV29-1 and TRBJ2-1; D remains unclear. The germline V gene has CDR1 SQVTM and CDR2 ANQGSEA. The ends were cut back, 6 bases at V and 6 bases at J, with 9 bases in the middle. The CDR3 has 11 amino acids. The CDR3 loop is CSVEQVNEQFF. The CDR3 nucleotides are TGCAGCGTGGAACAAGTCAATGAGCAGTTCTTC.